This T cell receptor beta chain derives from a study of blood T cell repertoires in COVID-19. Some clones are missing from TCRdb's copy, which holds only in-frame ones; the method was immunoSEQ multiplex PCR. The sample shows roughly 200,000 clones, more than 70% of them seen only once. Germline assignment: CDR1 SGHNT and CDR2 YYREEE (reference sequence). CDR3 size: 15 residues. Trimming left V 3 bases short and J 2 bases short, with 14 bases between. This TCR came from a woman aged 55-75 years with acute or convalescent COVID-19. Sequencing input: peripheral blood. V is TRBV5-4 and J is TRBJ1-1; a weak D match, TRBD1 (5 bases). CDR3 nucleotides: TGTGCCAGCAGCTCGAGAACAGGAATCAACACTGAAGCTTTCTTT. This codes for CASSSRTGINTEAFF. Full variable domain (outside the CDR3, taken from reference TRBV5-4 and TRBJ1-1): ETGVTQSPTHLIKTRGQQVTLRCSSQSGHNTVSWYQQALGQGPQFIFQYYREEENGRGNFPPRFSGLQFPNYSSELNVNALELDDSALYLCASSSRTGINTEAFFGQGTRLTVV.